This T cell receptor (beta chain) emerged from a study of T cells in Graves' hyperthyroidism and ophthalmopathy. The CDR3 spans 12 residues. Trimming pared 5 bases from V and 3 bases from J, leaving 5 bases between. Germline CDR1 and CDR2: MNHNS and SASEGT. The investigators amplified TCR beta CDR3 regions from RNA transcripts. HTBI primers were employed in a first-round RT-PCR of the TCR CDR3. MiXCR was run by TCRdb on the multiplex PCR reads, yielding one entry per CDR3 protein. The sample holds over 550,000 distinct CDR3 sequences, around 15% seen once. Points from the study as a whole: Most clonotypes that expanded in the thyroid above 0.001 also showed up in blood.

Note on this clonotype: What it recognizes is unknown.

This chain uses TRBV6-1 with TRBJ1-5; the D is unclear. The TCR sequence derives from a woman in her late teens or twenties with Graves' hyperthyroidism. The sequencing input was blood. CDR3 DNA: TGTGCCAGCAGTCGGGCCAATCAGCCCCAGCATTTT. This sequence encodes CASSRANQPQHF.